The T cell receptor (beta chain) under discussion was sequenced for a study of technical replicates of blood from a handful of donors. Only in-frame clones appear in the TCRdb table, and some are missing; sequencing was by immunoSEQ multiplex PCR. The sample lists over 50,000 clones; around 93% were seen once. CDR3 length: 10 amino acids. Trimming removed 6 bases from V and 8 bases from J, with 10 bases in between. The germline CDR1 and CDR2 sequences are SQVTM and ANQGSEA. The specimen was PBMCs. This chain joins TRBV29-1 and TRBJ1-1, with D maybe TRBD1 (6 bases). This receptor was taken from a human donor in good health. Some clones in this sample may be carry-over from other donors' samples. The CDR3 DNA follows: TGCAGCGTCGGACAGAGAGAAGCTTTCTTT. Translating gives CSVGQREAFF.